The present entry profiles one T cell receptor (beta chain) with its context. Its target is not known. Clones were sequenced by immunoSEQ multiplex PCR, and TCRdb holds only the in-frame ones, with some missing. This sample yields about 120,000 clones, of which approximately 90% are seen a single time; 14% belongs to the top ten. CDR3 size: 16 residues. Germline loops: CDR1 MNHEY, CDR2 SVGEGT. V shed 5 bases and J shed 1 base, with 17 bases lying between them. The data were obtained in a study of T cell responses to AZD1222 COVID-19 vaccine. General observations from the study: Repertoire samples came only from after the peak T cell response. Among AZD1222 vaccinees, only five to seven were seropositive at baseline. Increases in Spike-specific TCR breadth and depth were seen after two AZD1222 doses.

The V gene is TRBV6-2 or TRBV6-3, the J gene TRBJ2-5; D is perhaps TRBD1 or TRBD2 (5 bases each). Sequenced here: peripheral blood, sampled on day 0 of AZD1222 vaccination. The sequence came from an adult in good health. CDR3 sequence reads: CASSGWGTAAQETQYF. CDR3 sequence (DNA): TGTGCCAGCAGTGGGTGGGGGACCGCCGCCCAAGAGACCCAGTACTTC.